These 20 T cell receptor beta chains came from one sample sequenced in a study of blood T cell repertoires in COVID-19. Sequencing used immunoSEQ multiplex PCR; TCRdb keeps in-frame clones, though not all of them. The profile covers about 180,000 clones, with about 87% appearing a single time and 3.5% to 5% taken by the ten largest. The sample was peripheral blood. The receptors were sampled from a woman in her twenties or thirties with acute or convalescent COVID-19.

The CDR3 here is CASSPRTGGEKLFF. CDR3 DNA sequence: TGTGCCAGCAGCCCACGGACAGGGGGGGAAAAACTGTTTTTT. The chain employs TRBV3-1 (or the pseudogene TRBV3-2) and TRBJ1-4; 10 bases map to TRBD1. Germline-derived CDR1 and CDR2 are LGHDT and YNNKEL (reference sequence). This CDR3 contains 14 residues. V was clipped by 4 bases and J by 8 bases; unmatched bases: 4.

This clone has just one count. The chain recombines TRBV3-1 (or the pseudogene TRBV3-2) with TRBJ2-1; weak D call: TRBD2 (6 bases). The germline gives CDR1 LGHDT, CDR2 YNNKEL (reference sequence). This CDR3 contains 13 residues. Trimming left V 5 bases short and J 7 bases short, with 12 bases between. The CDR3 bases are TGTGCCAGCAGCTCGGAGACTAGTAATGAGCAGTTCTTC. It encodes CASSSETSNEQFF.

The chain is built from TRBV28 and TRBJ2-7; the match to TRBD1 covers 7 bases. Losses at the gene ends were 8 bases for V and 5 bases for J; bases not matched to a gene: 9. Germline V gives CDR1 MDHEN, CDR2 SYDVKM. The CDR3 extends over 13 amino acids. The CDR3 DNA follows: TGTGCCAGCGGAAATCCCGGACAGGACGAGCAGTACTTC. Translation gives CASGNPGQDEQYF.

This chain connects TRBV28 to TRBJ2-3, with D perhaps TRBD2 (5 bases). The CDR3 loop spans 11 amino acids. Germline V CDR1 and CDR2: MDHEN, SYDVKM. Trimming took 11 bases from V and 5 from J, leaving 11 bases between them. The CDR3, as DNA: TGTGCCGGCGGGTTCGGAGATACGCAGTATTTT. It translates to CAGGFGDTQYF.

V and J are TRBV7-9 and TRBJ1-5, with TRBD1 matching over 8 bases. CDR3 length: 14 amino acids. CDR1 is SEHNR and CDR2 is FQNEAQ in the germline V gene (reference sequence). J was trimmed by 2 bases and V by 8 bases; bases with no gene match: 5. CDR3 in amino acids: CASGQGIGNQPQHF. The CDR3 DNA reads as TGTGCCAGCGGACAGGGAATAGGCAATCAGCCCCAGCATTTT.

The V gene is TRBV13, the J gene TRBJ2-1; the D gene is possibly TRBD2 (5 bases). Trimming left V 5 bases short and J 7 bases short, with 9 bases between. There are 12 residues in the CDR3. CDR1 and CDR2 (germline): PRHDT, FYEKMQ (reference sequence). CDR3 residues: CASSPTSNEQFF. The CDR3 nucleotides are TGTGCCAGCAGCCCTACTAGTAATGAGCAGTTCTTC.

In this sample, this clone turned up a few times. The rearrangement uses TRBV29-1 and TRBJ2-5; 9 positions match TRBD2. The CDR3 loop spans 14 amino acids. The V and J ends lost 1 base and 6 bases, in that order; junction bases with no gene match: 6. Germline V lookup: CDR1 SQVTM, CDR2 ANQGSEA. CDR3: CSVEGYSGRKTQYF. The CDR3, as DNA: TGCAGCGTTGAAGGGTATAGCGGGAGAAAGACCCAGTACTTC.

The V call is TRBV12-3 or TRBV12-4, the J call TRBJ1-5; TRBD1 matches 11 bases. The length of the CDR3 is 13 residues. With V trimmed by 3 bases and J by 9 bases, 1 base remained unmatched. CDR3 sequence: CASSFGQGAPQHF. Here the CDR3 DNA reads TGTGCCAGCAGTTTCGGACAGGGGGCGCCCCAGCATTTT.

CDR3 sequence reads: CASSLFTGSHGYTF. For the CDR3, the DNA is TGTGCCAGCAGTTTATTTACGGGTTCTCATGGCTACACCTTC. The chain combines TRBV27 with TRBJ1-2; the D is unclear. Germline CDR1 is MNHEY and CDR2 is SMNVEV (reference sequence). Trimming stripped 1 base from V and 6 bases from J, with 12 bases between. The CDR3 spans 14 residues.

In this sample, this clone turned up a few times. J is TRBJ1-3 and V is TRBV7-9; tentative D call: TRBD1 (5 bases). The CDR3 runs 15 residues. Germline loops: CDR1 SEHNR, CDR2 FQNEAQ (reference sequence). V lost 2 bases and J lost 0, with 8 bases in between. CDR3: CASSLRGISGNTIYF. The DNA of the CDR3 is TGTGCCAGCAGCTTAAGGGGTATCTCTGGAAACACCATATATTTT.

The chain employs TRBV4-1 and TRBJ2-7; no clear D gene. Germline loops: CDR1 MGHRA, CDR2 YSYEKL. Trimming removed 0 bases at V and 4 bases at J, with 7 bases between. The CDR3 length is 13 residues. For the CDR3, the DNA is TGCGCCAGCAGCCAAGAGCCAGTGTACGAGCAGTACTTC. As protein: CASSQEPVYEQYF.

This chain connects TRBV18 to TRBJ2-1; TRBD1 might be the D (5 bases). CDR1 KGHSH and CDR2 LQKENI come from the germline V gene. V was trimmed by 3 bases and J by 0 bases, leaving 12 bases between them. The CDR3 has 16 amino acids. The CDR3: CASSPNRQYSYNEQFF. The CDR3 bases are TGTGCCAGCTCACCGAATCGACAGTACTCCTACAATGAGCAGTTCTTC.

This chain uses TRBV2 with TRBJ1-5; tentatively, D is TRBD1 (6 bases). This CDR3 contains 15 residues. The ends were cut back, 5 bases at V and 0 bases at J, with 11 bases in the middle. The germline CDR1 and CDR2 sequences are SNHLY and FYNNEI. The CDR3 nucleotides are TGTGCCAGCAGTAAGACAGGACTTAGCAATCAGCCCCAGCATTTT. The encoded protein is CASSKTGLSNQPQHF.

This clone is a singleton in its sample. The CDR3 is CASSPRTGFGQFF. In nucleotides, the CDR3 is TGTGCCAGCAGCCCGAGGACAGGGTTCGGGCAGTTCTTC. The chain carries TRBV7-2 and TRBJ2-1; 8 nucleotides match TRBD1. The germline V gene has CDR1 SGHTA and CDR2 FQGNSA. The CDR3 consists of 13 residues. Trimming at V came to 5 bases and at J to 12 bases, leaving 9 bases not matched to a gene.

V gene TRBV28 combines with J gene TRBJ1-5, with unresolved D. Germline values: CDR1 MDHEN, CDR2 SYDVKM. Trimming took 4 bases from V and 1 from J, leaving 11 bases between them. The CDR3 covers 15 residues. For the CDR3, the DNA is TGTGCCAGCAGTTCCCAGGTTGGAAGCAATCAGCCCCAGCATTTT. It is translated as CASSSQVGSNQPQHF. The full variable domain, completed using reference TRBV28 and TRBJ1-5, is DVKVTQSSRYLVKRTGEKVFLECVQDMDHENMFWYRQDPGLGLRLIYFSYDVKMKEKGDIPEGYSVSREKKERFSLILESASTNQTSMYLCASSSQVGSNQPQHFGDGTRLSIL.

The chain uses TRBV10-3 and TRBJ2-5; 11 positions match TRBD2. The CDR3 spans 12 residues. V lost 10 bases and J lost 4; bases outside the gene matches: 2. Germline loops: CDR1 ENHRY, CDR2 SYGVKD. The CDR3 sequence: CASGTSGETQYF. The CDR3 DNA follows: TGTGCCAGTGGGACTAGCGGAGAGACCCAGTACTTC.

V gene TRBV15 combines with J gene TRBJ2-1, with D perhaps matching TRBD2 (6 bases). The CDR3 is 15 amino acids. CDR1 and CDR2 (germline): LNHNV, YYDKDF (reference sequence). Trimming left V 5 bases short and J 6 bases short, with 17 bases between. The CDR3, as DNA: TGTGCCACCAGCGCTATCGGGACTGGGGTCAATGAGCAGTTCTTC. This encodes CATSAIGTGVNEQFF.

The table lists this clone with a few counts. V and J are TRBV2 and TRBJ1-1; D gene unclear. V lost 4 bases and J 3 bases, leaving 15 bases between the germline ends. The CDR3 consists of 15 residues. Germline CDR1 SNHLY, CDR2 FYNNEI. The CDR3 DNA follows: TGTGCCAGCAGTGTCAGGCCAGCGGCGGACACTGAAGCTTTCTTT. The encoded protein is CASSVRPAADTEAFF.

The chain joins TRBV6-5 to TRBJ1-6; D remains ambiguous. The CDR3 loop spans 13 amino acids. Germline V gene lookup returns CDR1 MNHEY and CDR2 SVGAGI. Between the trimmed V and J ends, which lost 3 bases and 8 bases, there was a span of 8 bases. The CDR3 reads CASSYRRDSPLHF. Here the CDR3 DNA reads TGTGCCAGCAGTTATCGGCGGGATTCACCCCTCCACTTT.

V usage is TRBV6-5 and J usage is TRBJ2-3; TRBD2 matches 11 bases. CDR1 and CDR2 (germline): MNHEY, SVGAGI. The CDR3 contains 14 residues. Unmatched junction bases numbered 2, after V lost 7 bases and J lost 2 bases. The chain's CDR3 is CASTTSGNTDTQYF. DNA for the CDR3: TGTGCCAGCACGACTAGCGGGAACACAGATACGCAGTATTTT.